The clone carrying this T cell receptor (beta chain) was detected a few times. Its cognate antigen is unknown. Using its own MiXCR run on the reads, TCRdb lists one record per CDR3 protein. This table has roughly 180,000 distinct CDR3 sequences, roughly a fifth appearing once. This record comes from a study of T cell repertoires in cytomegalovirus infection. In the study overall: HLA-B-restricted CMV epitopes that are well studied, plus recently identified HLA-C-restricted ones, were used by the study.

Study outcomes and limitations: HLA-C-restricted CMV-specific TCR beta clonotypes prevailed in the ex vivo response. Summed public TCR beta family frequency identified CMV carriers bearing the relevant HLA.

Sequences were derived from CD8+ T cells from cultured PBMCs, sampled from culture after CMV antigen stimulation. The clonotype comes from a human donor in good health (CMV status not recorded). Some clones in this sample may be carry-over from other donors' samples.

The CDR3 DNA sequence: TGTGCCAGCAGTTCCGGGCCTTATATGAACACTGAAGCTTTCTTT. Its translation: CASSSGPYMNTEAFF. The chain carries TRBV12-3 or TRBV12-4 and TRBJ1-1; D remains ambiguous. The CDR3 extends over 15 amino acids. Trimming removed 4 bases at V and 0 bases at J, with 12 bases between.